These 26 T cell receptor beta chains were sequenced from one sample in a study of CD8 T cells in Susac syndrome. An input of about 0.5 to 1 ug of RNA was subjected to reverse transcription using random hexamers. MiXCR, applied by TCRdb to the immunoSEQ multiplex PCR reads, yields one record per CDR3 protein. The sample contains about 210,000 distinct CDR3 sequences, approximately 95% of which appear only once. Sequenced input: CD4+ T cells from PBMCs. All receptors come from a human donor with multiple sclerosis.

The chain recombines TRBV2 with TRBJ2-1; 8 nucleotides align to TRBD2. The junction had 10 bases not matched to a gene; V was cut back by 4 bases and J by 8 bases. Germline values: CDR1 SNHLY, CDR2 FYNNEI. CDR3 length: 15 residues. For the CDR3, the DNA is TGTGCCAGCAGTGTGTCCGGGGGGGAGGGCCATGAGCAGTTCTTC. Amino acids: CASSVSGGEGHEQFF.

This rearrangement joins TRBV20-1 to TRBJ1-1, with TRBD1 matching 7 bases. Trimming removed 2 bases from V and 8 bases from J; junction bases left unmatched: 11. This CDR3 spans 14 amino acids. Germline V gene sequence: CDR1 DFQATT, CDR2 SNEGSKA (reference sequence). CDR3 amino acids: CSARQSGTAGEAFF. The CDR3 bases are TGCAGTGCTAGACAAAGCGGGACAGCCGGGGAAGCTTTCTTT.

The CDR3 bases are TGTGCCAGCAGTACCAGACCCTCAGGGGGCGATGAGCAGTTCTTC. Protein sequence: CASSTRPSGGDEQFF. This chain uses TRBV27 with TRBJ2-1; the match to TRBD1 covers 8 bases. This CDR3 comprises 15 residues. Trimming took 5 bases from V and 8 from J; bases not matched to a gene: 11. The V gene's germline CDR1 is MNHEY and CDR2 SMNVEV (reference sequence).

V gene TRBV9 combines with J gene TRBJ2-3; D could derive from TRBD1 or TRBD2 (5 bases each). Germline lookup yields CDR1 SGDLS and CDR2 YYNGEE. The CDR3 is made up of 15 amino acids. V dropped 7 bases and J dropped 1 base, with 16 bases sitting between them. The CDR3 nucleotides are TGTGCCAGCTCTTCCGGGACGGACCGCACAGATACGCAGTATTTT. It codes for CASSSGTDRTDTQYF. Supplemented by reference TRBV9 and TRBJ2-3, the full variable domain reads DSGVTQTPKHLITATGQRVTLRCSPRSGDLSVYWYQQSLDQGLQFLIQYYNGEERAKGNILERFSAQQFPDLHSELNLSSLELGDSALYFCASSSGTDRTDTQYFGPGTRLTVL.

This sequence joins TRBV20-1 and TRBJ1-2; no reliable D call. The CDR3 contains 13 residues. The ends were cut back, 4 bases at V and 1 base at J, with 10 bases in the middle. Germline V CDR1 and CDR2: DFQATT, SNEGSKA (reference sequence). CDR3 DNA: TGCAGTGCTACCGCCCAGATTAACTATGGCTACACCTTC. As protein: CSATAQINYGYTF.

J is TRBJ2-3 and V is TRBV13, with D unresolved. The germline CDR1 and CDR2 sequences are PRHDT and FYEKMQ (reference sequence). V lost 1 base to trimming and J lost 0 bases, with 8 bases between them. CDR3 length: 15 residues. The CDR3 DNA is TGTGCCAGCAGCTTAGTGGCGGCTAGCACAGATACGCAGTATTTT. The encoded protein is CASSLVAASTDTQYF.

The rearrangement links TRBV20-1 to TRBJ2-1; 8 nucleotides agree with TRBD1. With V trimmed by 6 bases and J by 7 bases, 8 bases remained unmatched. This CDR3 spans 13 amino acids. Looked up from germline, CDR1 is DFQATT and CDR2 is SNEGSKA (reference sequence). The CDR3 reads CSALGQAGNEQFF. The DNA for the CDR3 is TGCAGTGCCTTGGGACAGGCGGGGAATGAGCAGTTCTTC.

V gene TRBV9 combines with J gene TRBJ1-2; 7 bases map to TRBD1. The V gene's germline CDR1 is SGDLS and CDR2 YYNGEE. The CDR3 is 14 amino acids. V lost 4 bases and J lost 4; bases outside the gene matches: 7. CDR3 DNA sequence: TGTGCCAGCAGCCGAGCGGGACAGCCCTATGGCTACACCTTC. Residues: CASSRAGQPYGYTF.

This clonotype showed up just once. The chain is built from TRBV7-6 and TRBJ2-7; D is ambiguous. The V gene's germline CDR1 is SGHVS and CDR2 FNYEAQ. The CDR3 sequence is 13 residues long. Trimming shortened V by 1 base and J by 6 bases, and 10 bases separated the two germline ends. CDR3 loop: CASSLGVWPEQYF. In DNA form, the CDR3 reads TGTGCCAGCAGCTTAGGGGTTTGGCCCGAGCAGTACTTC. Full variable domain (remainder filled in from reference TRBV7-6 and TRBJ2-7): GAGVSQSPRYKVTKRGQDVALRCDPISGHVSLYWYRQALGQGPEFLTYFNYEAQQDKSGLPNDRFSAERPEGSISTLTIQRTEQRDSAMYRCASSLGVWPEQYFGPGTRLTVT.

The chain is built from TRBV28 and TRBJ1-1, with 7 nucleotides matching TRBD1. Germline values: CDR1 MDHEN, CDR2 SYDVKM. CDR3 size: 16 residues. V was clipped by 4 bases and J by 1 base; unmatched bases: 9. CDR3 bases: TGTGCCAGCAGTTCCCTCCCGGGACAGAAGAACACTGAAGCTTTCTTT. Encoded protein: CASSSLPGQKNTEAFF.

The V and J genes are TRBV5-6 and TRBJ2-3; D call uncertain. Per the germline V gene, CDR1 is SGHDT and CDR2 is YYEEEE. V dropped 7 bases and J dropped 6 bases, with 18 bases sitting between them. The CDR3 covers 14 residues. CDR3 DNA: TGTGCCAGCGATCGTCCTCCATGGGCGGATACGCAGTATTTT. It specifies CASDRPPWADTQYF.

This chain joins TRBV28 and TRBJ2-6; weak D call: TRBD1 (7 bases). Germline V gene data show CDR1 as MDHEN and CDR2 as SYDVKM. The CDR3 loop spans 16 amino acids. V was shortened by 6 bases and J by 4 bases, with 16 bases between the two germline ends. CDR3 amino acids: CASRRDSFWGANVLTF. For the CDR3, the DNA is TGTGCCAGCAGGCGGGACAGTTTTTGGGGGGCCAACGTCCTGACTTTC. The full variable domain, its missing parts supplied by reference TRBV28 and TRBJ2-6, is DVKVTQSSRYLVKRTGEKVFLECVQDMDHENMFWYRQDPGLGLRLIYFSYDVKMKEKGDIPEGYSVSREKKERFSLILESASTNQTSMYLCASRRDSFWGANVLTFGAGSRLTVL.

This clonotype was seen a single time. The chain uses TRBV11-3 and TRBJ2-1; 9 bases agree with TRBD2. Looked up from germline, CDR1 is SGHNT and CDR2 is YENEEA. The CDR3 is 13 amino acids. Germline trimming cut 6 bases from V and 8 bases from J; bases unmatched to any gene: 5. In nucleotides, the CDR3 is TGTGCCAGCAGTCTAGCGGGAATGGATGAGCAGTTCTTC. This translates into CASSLAGMDEQFF. Complete variable domain (other parts from reference TRBV11-3 and TRBJ2-1): EAGVVQSPRYKIIEKKQPVAFWCNPISGHNTLYWYLQNLGQGPELLIRYENEEAVDDSQLPKDRFSAERLKGVDSTLKIQPAELGDSAVYLCASSLAGMDEQFFGPGTRLTVL.

The chain is built from TRBV20-1 and TRBJ2-6, with 9 bases aligning to TRBD1. Germline CDR1 is DFQATT and CDR2 is SNEGSKA (reference sequence). V was pared by 3 bases and J by 1 base, with 7 bases of the junction left unmatched. CDR3 length: 17 residues. This CDR3 is CSASRGQGRSGANVLTF. As DNA, the CDR3 is TGCAGTGCTAGTCGGGGACAGGGACGTTCTGGGGCCAACGTCCTGACTTTC.

Comments on this clonotype: One junction end disagrees with the germline gene, perhaps due to a read error. The V call is TRBV27, the J call TRBJ1-1; D not certain. The CDR3 is 16 residues long. From germline, CDR1 is MNHEY and CDR2 SMNVEV (reference sequence). CDR3 in amino acids: CASSPWGRSMNTEVFF. The CDR3 DNA follows: TGTGCCAGCAGCCCCTGGGGAAGGTCAATGAACACTGAAGTTTTCTTT.

This clonotype was picked up one time. The chain links TRBV20-1 to TRBJ1-2; a possible D gene is TRBD1 (6 bases). The CDR3 length is 14 residues. Germline assignment: CDR1 DFQATT and CDR2 SNEGSKA (reference sequence). Trimming left V 6 bases short and J 3 bases short, with 17 bases between. The CDR3 bases are TGCAGTGCGGTACAGGGCAGTGAGGACTATGGCTACACCTTC. This codes for CSAVQGSEDYGYTF.

The V gene is TRBV2, the J gene TRBJ2-1; 7 bases agree with TRBD1. This CDR3 spans 15 amino acids. The V gene end was trimmed by 6 bases and the J gene end by 7 bases; junction bases not matched to a gene: 12. Germline V gene sequence: CDR1 SNHLY, CDR2 FYNNEI. CDR3 coding DNA: TGTGCCAGCAGGGAACCGACAGGGAGTGGGAATGAGCAGTTCTTC. Its translation: CASREPTGSGNEQFF.

The chain links TRBV20-1 to TRBJ2-1; 10 bases align to TRBD2. Germline-derived CDR1 and CDR2 are DFQATT and SNEGSKA (reference sequence). V shed 2 bases, J shed 7 bases, and the junction held 14 bases outside the gene matches. The CDR3 runs to 17 residues. The CDR3 here is CSARSGGGTWEWNEQFF. The DNA for the CDR3 is TGCAGTGCTAGAAGCGGGGGGGGGACCTGGGAGTGGAATGAGCAGTTCTTC.

The chain has TRBV28 and TRBJ1-6; 9 nucleotides match TRBD1. The germline gives CDR1 MDHEN, CDR2 SYDVKM. The CDR3 length is 15 residues. J was trimmed by 8 bases and V by 5 bases; bases with no gene match: 7. CDR3 region: CASSGTGFLDSPLHF. CDR3 DNA: TGTGCCAGCAGTGGGACAGGGTTTCTTGATTCACCCCTCCACTTT.

This chain connects TRBV12-3 or TRBV12-4 to TRBJ2-7; TRBD1 agrees at 10 bases. With V trimmed by 6 bases and J by 7 bases, 12 bases remained unmatched. CDR3 size: 15 residues. The CDR3 spells CASRPRQGALGEQYF. CDR3 DNA sequence: TGTGCCAGCAGACCCCGACAGGGGGCTTTAGGAGAGCAGTACTTC.

The gene calls are TRBV20-1 and TRBJ2-4; 9 nucleotides match TRBD1. The CDR3 extends over 14 amino acids. J lost 1 base, V lost 3 bases, and 1 base had no gene match. The V gene's germline CDR1 is DFQATT and CDR2 SNEGSKA (reference sequence). This CDR3 is CSARDRGAKNIQYF. The CDR3 nucleotides are TGCAGTGCTAGGGACAGGGGTGCCAAAAACATTCAGTACTTC.

The chain employs TRBV27 and TRBJ2-2; D unresolved. The CDR3 length is 14 residues. Germline CDR1 reads MNHEY; CDR2 reads SMNVEV (reference sequence). Trimming left V 5 bases short and J 7 bases short, with 14 bases between. CDR3 in amino acids: CASSKNTPNGELFF. The CDR3 coding sequence is TGTGCCAGCAGTAAAAATACACCGAACGGGGAGCTGTTTTTT.

V and J are TRBV5-6 and TRBJ1-5, with D possibly TRBD1 on 6 matching bases. This CDR3 comprises 16 residues. Germline CDR1 and CDR2: SGHDT and YYEEEE. The germline V and J ends were trimmed by 0 bases and 7 bases, with 17 bases remaining between them. The CDR3 coding sequence is TGTGCCAGCAGCTTGGCCTTAGAGGGGGGCCGGCAGCCCCAGCATTTT. Translation gives CASSLALEGGRQPQHF.

V is TRBV27 and J is TRBJ2-1, with D possibly called TRBD1 or TRBD2 (6 bases each). V was trimmed by 3 bases and J by 6 bases, leaving 12 bases between them. Germline CDR1 MNHEY, CDR2 SMNVEV (reference sequence). The CDR3 is 14 amino acids. The CDR3 DNA reads TGTGCCAGCAGTTTCCGCAGGGGAGGCAATGAGCAGTTCTTC. This codes for CASSFRRGGNEQFF.

The gene calls are TRBV9 and TRBJ2-1; the match to TRBD2 covers 15 bases. Germline V gene lookup returns CDR1 SGDLS and CDR2 YYNGEE. CDR3 length: 16 amino acids. The J segment lost 10 bases and the V segment lost 4 bases, leaving 9 bases of the junction unmatched. CDR3 loop: CASSSKEGLAGGEQFF. The CDR3, as DNA: TGTGCCAGCAGCTCCAAGGAGGGACTAGCGGGGGGCGAGCAGTTCTTC.

This chain uses TRBV3-1 with TRBJ2-5; 10 nucleotides match TRBD1. Germline assignment: CDR1 LGHDT and CDR2 YNNKEL (reference sequence). The CDR3 loop spans 17 amino acids. With 4 bases clipped from V and 4 bases from J, the junction kept 12 bases outside the gene matches. The DNA for the CDR3 is TGTGCCAGCAGCCGCAGAGGTCCGGGACAGGGGAGAGAGACCCAGTACTTC. Translated, it gives CASSRRGPGQGRETQYF.